This paragraph reports one T cell receptor (beta chain). What it binds is unknown. Produced via immunoSEQ multiplex PCR; TCRdb's table is partial and in-frame only. This repertoire shows about 18,000 clones, 75% found once; its top ten account for approximately 2.2%. This CDR3 is built from 14 residues. V was shortened by 5 bases and J by 5 bases, with 13 bases between the two germline ends. Looked up from germline, CDR1 is MGHDK and CDR2 is SYGVNS. Time point indicated: cycle 4 day 1 (C4D1), after less than 7 weeks of nivolumab. Every single patient, without exception, relapsed after autologous stem cell transplantation, and brentuximab vedotin exposure varied. Magnetic negative selection of thawed PBMCs was the method by which CD4+ T cells were purified. Best responses included complete response and partial response; otherwise, the best response was progressive disease. The data originate from a study of PD-1 blockade in classical Hodgkin lymphoma. Study results and caveats: Complete responders entered with baseline diversity on par with newly diagnosed patients, the results showed. Why the repertoires differ is still unclear, perhaps disease activity or prior therapy.

The TCR sequence derives from a human donor with classical Hodgkin lymphoma. The V and J genes are TRBV25-1 and TRBJ1-5, with unresolved D. The material was CD4+ T cells from blood, obtained before the fourth cycle of nivolumab. The CDR3 loop reads CASSSNRRDQPQHF. CDR3 in DNA: TGTGCCAGCAGTTCAAATCGACGTGATCAGCCCCAGCATTTT. Full variable domain (rest looked up from reference TRBV25-1 and TRBJ1-5): EADIYQTPRYLVIGTGKKITLECSQTMGHDKMYWYQQDPGMELHLIHYSYGVNSTEKGDLSSESTVSRIRTEHFPLTLESARPSHTSQYLCASSSNRRDQPQHFGDGTRLSIL.